These T cell receptor beta chains were read from a single sample in a study of cytomegalovirus exposure and HLA in healthy donors. Clones were read by immunoSEQ multiplex PCR, and TCRdb kept only the in-frame ones, dropping some. The sample shows 180,000 or so clones, around 86% of them seen only once. The sample consisted of PBMCs. All receptors derive from a woman in her forties or fifties in good health and CMV-seropositive. The CDR3 runs from the conserved cysteine through the conserved F or W. A D gene is named only where the DNA matches it firmly. Only some rows state a clone size, as once, few, many or a class for expanded clones.

TRBD2 | TRBJ2-1 | TRBV4-1 | . | CASSLLLAGIRNEQFF | TGCGCCAGCAGCCTATTACTAGCGGGAATTCGCAATGAGCAGTTCTTC
. | TRBJ2-7 | TRBV6-5 | . | CASRRNRFSSYEQYF | TGTGCCAGCAGACGTAACAGGTTCAGCTCCTACGAGCAGTACTTC
. | TRBJ2-1 | TRBV7-7 | few | CASSISDSREQFF | TGTGCTAGCAGCATAAGCGACTCCCGTGAGCAGTTCTTC
. | TRBJ2-5 | TRBV30 | . | CAWSVAGSKETQYF | TGTGCCTGGAGTGTTGCGGGGAGTAAAGAGACCCAGTACTTC
. | TRBJ2-7 | TRBV5-1 | once | CASSLGTTYEQYF | TGCGCCAGCAGCTTGGGCACTACCTACGAGCAGTACTTC
. | TRBJ1-5 | TRBV2 | . | CASSAQGGNQPQHF | TGTGCCAGCAGTGCGCAGGGAGGAAATCAGCCCCAGCACTTT
. | TRBJ2-7 | TRBV6-5 | . | CASSFAGVSYF | TGTGCCAGCAGTTTCGCCGGGGTATCGTACTTC
TRBD1 | TRBJ2-7 | TRBV7-2 | . | CASRSAGTGGSYEQYF | TGTGCCAGCAGGTCTGCCGGGACAGGGGGCTCCTACGAGCAGTACTTC
TRBD2 | TRBJ2-4 | TRBV28 | . | CASSLPGGDIQYF | TGTGCCAGCAGCCTTCCGGGAGGGGACATTCAGTACTTC
TRBD1 | TRBJ1-2 | TRBV19 | . | CASSLGQDYGYTF | TGTGCCAGTAGTCTGGGACAGGACTATGGCTACACCTTC
. | TRBJ2-5 | TRBV5-1 | . | CASRSGFQETQYF | TGCGCCAGCAGGAGCGGGTTTCAAGAGACCCAGTACTTC
. | TRBJ1-6 | TRBV2 | . | CASSPVGESGSPLHF | TGTGCCAGCAGCCCTGTAGGAGAGTCGGGTTCACCCCTCCACTTT
. | TRBJ1-1 | TRBV7-9 | . | CASSFGSTDMNTEAFF | TGTGCCAGCAGCTTCGGCTCGACAGATATGAACACTGAAGCTTTCTTT
TRBD1 | TRBJ2-3 | TRBV7-3 | . | CASSRTGRRTDTQYF | TGTGCCAGCAGCCGGACAGGGCGTCGTACAGATACGCAGTATTTT
TRBD1 | TRBJ1-4 | TRBV18 | . | CASSPLTGVFEKLFF | TGTGCCAGCTCACCCTTGACAGGGGTATTTGAAAAACTGTTTTTT
TRBD2 | TRBJ2-7 | TRBV7-2 | once | CASSFGEGEQYF | TGTGCCAGCAGCTTCGGGGAGGGGGAGCAGTACTTC
TRBD1 | TRBJ2-5 | TRBV5-6 | . | CASSSQGAGETQYF | TGTGCCAGCAGCAGTCAGGGGGCAGGAGAGACCCAGTACTTC
TRBD2 | TRBJ2-3 | TRBV9 | . | CASSGGLAGMPDTQYF | TGTGCCAGCAGCGGGGGACTAGCGGGAATGCCAGATACGCAGTATTTT
. | TRBJ2-3 | TRBV7-3 | . | CASSLSGQADTQYF | TGTGCCAGCAGCTTAAGTGGACAAGCAGATACGCAGTATTTT
. | TRBJ2-5 | TRBV7-3 | once | CASSLNGRLPGAGETQYF | TGTGCCAGCAGCTTAAACGGAAGACTACCAGGGGCTGGAGAGACCCAGTACTTC
TRBD1 | TRBJ2-7 | TRBV19 | . | CAGTGKYEQYF | TGTGCCGGGACAGGGAAATACGAGCAGTACTTC
TRBD2 | TRBJ2-7 | TRBV4-1 | . | CASSQGGVLEQYF | TGCGCCAGCAGCCAGGGGGGGGTCCTGGAGCAGTACTTC
TRBD2 | TRBJ2-7 | TRBV5-5 | . | CASSLDHSGGNGYEQYF | TGTGCCAGCAGCTTGGACCATAGCGGGGGTAACGGTTACGAGCAGTACTTC